This TCR beta chain was identified in a study of cytomegalovirus exposure and HLA in healthy donors. Germline-derived CDR1 and CDR2 are MNHEY and SMNVEV (reference sequence). V was cut by 6 bases and J by 4 bases, with 19 bases left in between. This CDR3 is built from 17 residues. The study ran its PCR with 60 Vbeta and 13 Jbeta primers. Libraries were prepared by immunoSEQ multiplex PCR; TCRdb keeps only in-frame clonotypes and omits some of them. The sample has more than 75,000 clones; 84% are singletons. The chain links TRBV27 to TRBJ2-6; weak D call: TRBD2 (6 bases). Sequencing was done on a sample of PBMCs. This TCR was sampled from a woman under 30 in good health and CMV-seropositive. The CDR3 DNA reads as TGTGCCAGCAGGGCCTTCGGAGGGACTGCCGGGGCCAACGTCCTGACTTTC. Its protein is CASRAFGGTAGANVLTF.